The entry that follows covers one T cell receptor (beta chain) sequence. Its antigen is unknown. These data are taken from a study of PD-1 blockade in classical Hodgkin lymphoma. Study-wide results and limits: Why repertoires differed is undefined; disease activity or prior therapy possibly contributed. Similar baseline diversity was found in complete responders and newly diagnosed patients. A significant rise in TCR diversity by C4D1 was seen for CD4+ but not CD8+ cells. Nivolumab starters within 1 year of ASCT were excluded.

The CDR3 consists of 12 residues. Trimming stripped 5 bases from V and 6 bases from J, with 9 bases between. The germline CDR1 and CDR2 sequences are SGHNT and YENEEA. Time point described: cycle 4 day 1 (C4D1), after 6 weeks of nivolumab. Each patient experienced a relapse that followed autologous stem cell transplantation, and brentuximab vedotin exposure varied. Magnetic negative selection was used to purify CD4+ T cells from PBMCs that had been thawed. Sequencing was performed with immunoSEQ multiplex PCR; in TCRdb, only in-frame clones are kept and a portion is missing. The data show thousands of clones, 79% seen once.

The V call is TRBV11-3, the J call TRBJ2-3, with D unresolved. This TCR came from a human donor with classical Hodgkin lymphoma. The sample consisted of CD4+ T cells from blood, taken before the fourth cycle of nivolumab. The CDR3 DNA follows: TGTGCCAGCAGCCCGGACCGGGATACGCAGTATTTT. Translated: CASSPDRDTQYF.